This T cell receptor (beta chain) came from a study of graft-versus-host responses after intestinal transplantation. The CDR3 runs 12 residues. J lost 5 bases, V lost 3 bases, and 0 bases had no gene match. Germline loops: CDR1 SGHNT, CDR2 YENEEA. This clone was recorded once. Data came from immunoSEQ multiplex PCR; TCRdb stores just in-frame clones and leaves some out. The table shows about 97,000 clones, with about 93% occurring only once. This rearrangement joins TRBV11-3 to TRBJ2-7; TRBD1 aligns across 8 bases. The material sequenced was PBMCs, taken about 460 days after intestinal transplant. The receptor was derived from a human patient who received an intestinal transplant, so some T cells may come from the graft donor. The DNA for the CDR3 is TGTGCCAGCAGCTTGGACAGGGACGAGCAGTACTTC. Amino acid sequence: CASSLDRDEQYF.